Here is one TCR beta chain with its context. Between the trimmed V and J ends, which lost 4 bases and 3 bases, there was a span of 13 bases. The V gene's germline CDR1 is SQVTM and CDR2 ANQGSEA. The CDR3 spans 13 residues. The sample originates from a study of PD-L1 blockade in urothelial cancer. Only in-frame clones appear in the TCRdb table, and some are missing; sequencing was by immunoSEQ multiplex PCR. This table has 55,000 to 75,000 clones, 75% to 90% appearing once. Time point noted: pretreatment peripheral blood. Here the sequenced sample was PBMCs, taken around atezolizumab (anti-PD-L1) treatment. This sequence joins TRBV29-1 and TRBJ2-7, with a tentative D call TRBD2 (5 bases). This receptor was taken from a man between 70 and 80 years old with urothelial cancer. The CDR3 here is CSVVPIGSYEQYF. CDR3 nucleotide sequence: TGCAGCGTTGTACCGATAGGGAGCTACGAGCAGTACTTC.